The 20 T cell receptor beta chains below come from one sample, sequenced in a study of control samples from healthy donors and cancer patients. Generated by immunoSEQ multiplex PCR, the TCRdb table keeps only in-frame clones and is missing some. The table includes tens of thousands of clones, roughly nine tenths detected once. Sequencing was performed on PBMCs. These receptors were collected from a man aged 40-50 years with colorectal cancer.

The chain couples TRBV27 to TRBJ2-1; 7 positions agree with TRBD1. The CDR3 runs 11 residues. The V and J ends lost 7 bases and 8 bases, in that order; junction bases with no gene match: 2. Germline V CDR1 and CDR2: MNHEY, SMNVEV (reference sequence). CDR3 protein: CASTDRDEQFF. In nucleotides, the CDR3 is TGTGCCAGCACCGACAGGGATGAGCAGTTCTTC.

This chain joins TRBV19 and TRBJ1-1; possible D gene TRBD1, 5 bases. V was shortened by 3 bases and J by 3 bases, with 14 bases between the two germline ends. The length of the CDR3 is 15 residues. Germline CDR1 LNHDA, CDR2 SQIVND (reference sequence). In nucleotides, the CDR3 is TGTGCCAGTAGTATGGCCGGGACGGTGGACACTGAAGCTTTCTTT. Translating gives CASSMAGTVDTEAFF.

CDR3 residues: CASSPPGLGVGNEQFF. DNA of the CDR3: TGTGCCAGCAGCCCCCCGGGACTAGGGGTTGGGAATGAGCAGTTCTTC. The J gene is TRBJ2-1, the V gene TRBV9; 8 nucleotides match TRBD2. The trim removed 4 bases at V and 7 bases at J, leaving 13 bases unmatched. The length of the CDR3 is 16 residues. The germline V gene encodes CDR1 SGDLS and CDR2 YYNGEE.

This clone was detected once. The chain joins TRBV7-9 to TRBJ2-3; 7 bases agree with TRBD1. V lost 5 bases to trimming and J lost 2 bases; unmatched junction nucleotides: 4. Germline V gives CDR1 SEHNR, CDR2 FQNEAQ (reference sequence). The CDR3 sequence is 14 residues long. In nucleotides, the CDR3 is TGTGCCAGCAGCCGGGACAGCCTCACAGATACGCAGTATTTT. Translation gives CASSRDSLTDTQYF. Filled out from reference TRBV7-9 and TRBJ2-3, the complete variable domain reads DTGVSQNPRHKITKRGQNVTFRCDPISEHNRLYWYRQTLGQGPEFLTYFQNEAQLEKSRLLSDRFSAERPKGSFSTLEIQRTEQGDSAMYLCASSRDSLTDTQYFGPGTRLTVL.

The chain joins TRBV12-3 or TRBV12-4 to TRBJ2-1; D is unclear. The germline V and J ends were trimmed by 1 base and 10 bases, with 11 bases remaining between them. The CDR3 length is 13 residues. The CDR3 spells CASSLVRPLEQFF. The CDR3 bases are TGTGCCAGCAGTTTAGTTCGGCCACTGGAGCAGTTCTTC.

The V and J genes are TRBV6-4 and TRBJ2-6, with 7 bases matching TRBD1. Losses at the gene ends were 10 bases for V and 0 bases for J; bases not matched to a gene: 12. Germline V gene sequence: CDR1 MRHNA, CDR2 SNTAGT. This CDR3 region has 17 residues. CDR3 protein: CANYDRDQNSGANVLTF. In DNA form, the CDR3 reads TGTGCCAACTATGACAGGGATCAAAACTCTGGGGCCAACGTCCTGACTTTC.

V is TRBV10-3 and J is TRBJ1-1; D might be TRBD1 (6 bases). Trimming removed 6 bases at V and 1 base at J, with 12 bases between. Looked up from germline, CDR1 is ENHRY and CDR2 is SYGVKD. The CDR3 length is 14 residues. The CDR3 region is CAISLTGRNTEAFF. The CDR3 DNA sequence: TGTGCCATCAGCCTCACAGGGAGGAACACTGAAGCTTTCTTT.

This rearrangement joins TRBV6-5 to TRBJ2-6; 7 bases map to TRBD2. The CDR3 has 16 amino acids. CDR1 is MNHEY and CDR2 is SVGAGI in the germline V gene. With V trimmed by 2 bases and J by 2 bases, 3 bases remained unmatched. Here the CDR3 reads CASSYNRGAGANVLTF. The CDR3 DNA sequence: TGTGCCAGCAGTTACAACCGGGGGGCTGGGGCCAACGTCCTGACTTTC.

This sequence joins TRBV12-5 and TRBJ2-2; perhaps TRBD2 as D (6 bases). In germline, CDR1 is LGHNT, CDR2 FRNRAP. This CDR3 is 15 amino acids long. Trimming took 5 bases from V and 3 from J, leaving 13 bases between them. The CDR3 nucleotides are TGTGCTAGTGGTCCAAGGGAGCGGGACACCGGGGAGCTGTTTTTT. Translating it yields CASGPRERDTGELFF.

This clone was seen just once. The gene calls are TRBV19 and TRBJ2-2; 8 bases agree with TRBD1. With V trimmed by 3 bases and J by 4 bases, 13 bases remained unmatched. CDR3 size: 18 residues. CDR1 is LNHDA and CDR2 is SQIVND in the germline V gene (reference sequence). The CDR3 here is CASSIVLRTGIGTGELFF. The CDR3 nucleotides read TGTGCCAGTAGTATCGTCCTCAGGACAGGGATAGGCACCGGGGAGCTGTTTTTT.

V usage is TRBV5-1 and J usage is TRBJ2-3; either TRBD1 or TRBD2 may supply D (5 bases each). V was pared by 4 bases and J by 1 base, with 10 bases between. The CDR3 has 14 amino acids. In germline, CDR1 is SGHRS, CDR2 YFSETQ. This CDR3 is CASSPRGGTDTQYF. CDR3 nucleotide sequence: TGCGCCAGCAGCCCCAGAGGGGGCACAGATACGCAGTATTTT.

The chain joins TRBV27 to TRBJ2-1, with D possibly matching TRBD1 (5 bases). Trimming removed 5 bases from V and 4 bases from J, with 12 bases in between. The germline V gene has CDR1 MNHEY and CDR2 SMNVEV (reference sequence). This CDR3 is 14 amino acids long. Here the CDR3 DNA reads TGTGCCAGCAGTCCCCACGGACAATACAATGAGCAGTTCTTC. Its protein product is CASSPHGQYNEQFF.

The chain is built from TRBV14 and TRBJ2-7; 10 nucleotides line up with TRBD2. Per germline, CDR1 SGHDN and CDR2 FVKESK. The ends lost 4 bases at V and 5 bases at J; junction bases unmatched: 8. This CDR3 has 15 residues. In nucleotides, the CDR3 is TGTGCCAGCAGCCCGCGTGGGACTAGCGTGCACGAGCAGTACTTC. It is translated as CASSPRGTSVHEQYF.

This clone has just one count. The J gene is TRBJ2-1, the V gene TRBV7-2, with 9 bases identical to TRBD2. With 1 base clipped from V and 6 bases from J, the junction kept 7 bases outside the gene matches. The CDR3 loop spans 16 amino acids. Germline loops: CDR1 SGHTA, CDR2 FQGNSA. The CDR3 coding sequence is TGTGCCAGCAGCTTAGTATCAGCGGGAGGCCCCAATGAGCAGTTCTTC. This sequence encodes CASSLVSAGGPNEQFF.

J is TRBJ2-1 and V is TRBV7-2; 8 nucleotides align to TRBD2. In germline, CDR1 is SGHTA, CDR2 FQGNSA. J lost 0 bases, V lost 0 bases, and 7 bases had no gene match. The CDR3 contains 18 residues. DNA of the CDR3: TGTGCCAGCAGCTTAGCGCCGATACTAGCGGACTCCTACAATGAGCAGTTCTTC. It encodes CASSLAPILADSYNEQFF. Full variable domain (missing parts from reference TRBV7-2 and TRBJ2-1): GAGVSQSPSNKVTEKGKDVELRCDPISGHTALYWYRQSLGQGLEFLIYFQGNSAPDKSGLPSDRFSAERTGGSVSTLTIQRTQQEDSAVYLCASSLAPILADSYNEQFFGPGTRLTVL.

This sequence joins TRBV29-1 and TRBJ2-2; D unclear. Germline V gene lookup returns CDR1 SQVTM and CDR2 ANQGSEA. The ends were cut back, 7 bases at V and 1 base at J, with 7 bases in the middle. The CDR3 has 12 residues. The CDR3 DNA is TGCAGCGGACTGAGGAACACCGGGGAGCTGTTTTTT. Protein product: CSGLRNTGELFF.

V and J are TRBV18 and TRBJ1-5, with 8 positions matching TRBD1. CDR1 and CDR2 (germline): KGHSH, LQKENI. V lost 1 base and J lost 4; bases outside the gene matches: 6. The CDR3 covers 16 residues. The CDR3 nucleotides are TGTGCCAGCTCACCACAATGGACAGGGAATAATCAGCCCCAGCATTTT. Its protein is CASSPQWTGNNQPQHF.

The chain carries TRBV9 and TRBJ2-1; TRBD1 agrees at 11 bases. V lost 0 bases, J lost 4 bases, and 6 bases stayed unmatched. Germline CDR1 reads SGDLS; CDR2 reads YYNGEE. The CDR3 has 17 residues. In DNA form, the CDR3 reads TGTGCCAGCAGCGTAGCTGGGGGGACAGGGGGGTACAATGAGCAGTTCTTC. Translating gives CASSVAGGTGGYNEQFF.

The V call is TRBV9, the J call TRBJ2-1; 8 bases fit TRBD1. Trimming took 4 bases from V and 3 from J; bases not matched to a gene: 9. This CDR3 is 16 amino acids long. The V gene's germline CDR1 is SGDLS and CDR2 YYNGEE. The CDR3 here is CASSPRPGTGYNEQFF. The CDR3 region has the DNA TGTGCCAGCAGCCCCCGCCCGGGGACAGGCTACAATGAGCAGTTCTTC.

This chain connects TRBV19 to TRBJ2-1; the D gene is possibly TRBD1 (6 bases). Germline-derived CDR1 and CDR2 are LNHDA and SQIVND (reference sequence). Trimming pared 4 bases from V and 7 bases from J, leaving 14 bases between. This CDR3 is built from 14 residues. The CDR3 bases are TGTGCCAGTAGTACCCAACAGGGCCCGAATGAGCAGTTCTTC. Its protein is CASSTQQGPNEQFF. Full variable domain (outside the CDR3, taken from reference TRBV19 and TRBJ2-1): DGGITQSPKYLFRKEGQNVTLSCEQNLNHDAMYWYRQDPGQGLRLIYYSQIVNDFQKGDIAEGYSVSREKKESFPLTVTSAQKNPTAFYLCASSTQQGPNEQFFGPGTRLTVL.